This is a list of T cell receptor beta chains from one sample in a study of response to subunit inactivated influenza vaccine. TCRdb fed the RT-PCR reads into MiXCR, producing one record per CDR3 protein. Of hundreds of thousands of distinct CDR3 sequences listed, 7.6% are singletons. Source: PBMCs from blood, taken 23 to 25 months after vaccination. These receptor sequences come from a man between 50 and 69 years old who received an inactivated influenza vaccine. The CDR3 runs from the conserved cysteine through the conserved F or W. The D gene is left open where the match is weak. Clone size appears in some rows only: once, few, many, or a class for an expanded clone.

NA TRBJ2-2 NA TRBV20-1 TGCAGTGCTAGTAGACGGGGGATGGGCACCGGGGAGCTGTTTTTT CSASRRGMGTGELFF
many TRBJ1-1 NA TRBV5-5 TGTGCCAGCAGCCTCAGGGTCTCTGAAGCTTTCTTT CASSLRVSEAFF
NA TRBJ2-1 NA TRBV12-3/TRBV12-4 TGTGCCAGCAGAGATCGGGACACCTATATTGATGAGCAGTTCTTC CASRDRDTYIDEQFF
many TRBJ2-5 NA TRBV20-1 TGCAGTGCTAGAGATCCGAGGATAGAGACCCAGTACTTC CSARDPRIETQYF
few TRBJ2-1 NA TRBV20-1 TGCAGTGCAAACCCTCCGGCAGCGAAGAATTACAATGAGCAGTTCTTC CSANPPAAKNYNEQFF
many TRBJ2-5 NA TRBV21-1 TGTGCCAGCAGCAAATACAGGACAGGGAAAGAGACCCAGTACTTC CASSKYRTGKETQYF
few TRBJ2-7 TRBD2 TRBV20-1 TGCAGTGCTAGAGATCCTAGCGGGGAGCCCTACGAGCAGTACTTC CSARDPSGEPYEQYF
many TRBJ2-1 NA TRBV5-1 TGCGCCAGCAGCCCGGGACTTGGATACTACAATGAGCAGTTCTTC CASSPGLGYYNEQFF
few TRBJ2-7 NA TRBV7-8 TGTGCCAGCAGCCCAAACTCGACTCCCTACGAGCAGTACTTC CASSPNSTPYEQYF
NA TRBJ1-1 NA TRBV19 TGTGCCAGTAGTAAGAAGGGACTGAACACTGAAGCTTTCTTT CASSKKGLNTEAFF
NA TRBJ1-1 NA TRBV12-3/TRBV12-4 TGTGCCAGCAGTTGGGGCCCTGAAGCTTTCTTT CASSWGPEAFF
many TRBJ2-7 NA TRBV6-5 TGTGCCAGCAGTACCTACTACGAGCAGTACTTC CASSTYYEQYF
few TRBJ2-1 NA TRBV18 TGTGCCAGCTCAAGGCGATCTAGCAGCTCCTACAATGAGCAGTTCTTC CASSRRSSSSYNEQFF
once TRBJ2-5 NA TRBV7-6 TGTGCCAGCAGCTTAGCTTGGCAGGGGGGTGGCGAGACCCAGTACTTC CASSLAWQGGGETQYF
few TRBJ2-7 TRBD2 TRBV9 TGTGCCAGCAGCTCATCACCATACGTAGCGGGATTCTACGAGCAGTACTTC CASSSSPYVAGFYEQYF
NA TRBJ1-5 NA TRBV28 TGTGCCAGCAGTTTACAAATCTTTTACTACGGGAATCAGCCCCAGCATTTT CASSLQIFYYGNQPQHF
NA TRBJ2-6 TRBD1 TRBV9 TGTGCCAGCAGCTCACGGAGGGGACAGGCTGGGGCCAACGTCCTGACTTTC CASSSRRGQAGANVLTF
few TRBJ1-2 TRBD1 TRBV20-1 TGCAGTGCTAGAATCGGGACAGGGGGTGGCTATGGCTACACCTTC CSARIGTGGGYGYTF
many TRBJ2-1 TRBD1 TRBV13 TGTGCCAGCAGTAATTTTGAGGGTCAGGGGGCGAGGGAGCAGTTCTTC CASSNFEGQGAREQFF
few TRBJ2-3 NA TRBV10-3 TGTGCCACCCGGCGGAAGGGGGAGGGCACAGATACGCAGTATTTT CATRRKGEGTDTQYF
NA TRBJ2-1 NA TRBV11-2 TGTGCCAGCAGCTTAGAGGGTGGAAAAACCCTTGGGCAGTTCTTC CASSLEGGKTLGQFF
NA TRBJ1-6 NA TRBV11-2 TGTGCCAGCCGGGCGGTCGGCAACAATTCACCCCTCCACTTT CASRAVGNNSPLHF
NA TRBJ1-2 NA TRBV6-5 TGTGCCAGCAGTTACTCCTATGGGGGGAAGGGTGGCTACACCTTC CASSYSYGGKGGYTF
many TRBJ1-1 NA TRBV12-3/TRBV12-4 TGTGCCAGCAGTCGACGGGATGGGGGAGCTTTCTTT CASSRRDGGAFF
few TRBJ2-1 TRBD2 TRBV11-3 TGTGCCAGCAGCTCTAGCGGGGGAGGGAATGAGCAGTTCTTC CASSSSGGGNEQFF
NA TRBJ2-1 NA TRBV11-3 TGTGCCAGCAGCTTAGATAGAACCGACAATGAGCAGTTCTTC CASSLDRTDNEQFF
few TRBJ1-1 NA TRBV15 TGTGCCACCAGCAGAGATTCGGGGTGGGCTTTCTTT CATSRDSGWAFF
many TRBJ1-1 NA TRBV4-2 TGTGCCAGCAGCCAAGATACGGGGGCGAGGGAAAAAGCTTTCTTT CASSQDTGAREKAFF
NA TRBJ1-3 TRBD1 TRBV6-2/TRBV6-3 TGTGCCAGCAGTTACTCAGCCCAACCCGGCTGGACAGGCTCTGGAAACACCATATATTTT CASSYSAQPGWTGSGNTIYF
many TRBJ2-3 NA TRBV7-2 TGTGCCAGCAGCGTTGGGGCTAGTGAAGATACGCAGTATTTT CASSVGASEDTQYF
many TRBJ2-7 NA TRBV27 TGTGCCAGCAGTTTCGGCGGAGGCGGCGAGCAGTACTTC CASSFGGGGEQYF
few TRBJ2-7 TRBD2 TRBV5-1 TGCGCCAGCAGCTCCGGGACTAGCGGGGGGTCTTCCTACGAGCAGTACTTC CASSSGTSGGSSYEQYF
few TRBJ1-6 TRBD1 TRBV5-1 TGCGCCAGCAGCGAAAAGACAGGGGCGAATTCACCCCTCCACTTT CASSEKTGANSPLHF
NA TRBJ2-3 TRBD2 TRBV9 TGTGCCAGCAGCGCCCTAACTAGCGGGGGGGCCTACAATGCAGATACGCAGTATTTT CASSALTSGGAYNADTQYF
few TRBJ1-1 NA TRBV11-2 TGTGCCAGCAGCGGAGGGGCCCCTGAAGCTTTCTTT CASSGGAPEAFF
few TRBJ2-5 NA TRBV10-3 TGTGCCATCAGAGGGACGAGCCAAGAGACCCAGTACTTC CAIRGTSQETQYF
few TRBJ1-5 TRBD1 TRBV20-1 TGCAGTGCTAGCCCTAACAGGGGAGGGAATCAGCCCCAGCATTTT CSASPNRGGNQPQHF
many TRBJ2-3 TRBD2 TRBV12-3/TRBV12-4 TGTGCCAGCAGTTTAGGGATTAGCGGGGGTAGCACAGATACGCAGTATTTT CASSLGISGGSTDTQYF
many TRBJ2-1 NA TRBV27 TGTGCCAGCAGTTTGTCGAGGGCCTACAATGAGCAGTTCTTC CASSLSRAYNEQFF
NA TRBJ2-3 TRBD2 TRBV20-1 TGCAGTGCTCCGAAAGCTAGCGGGGGCACCACAGATACGCAGTATTTT CSAPKASGGTTDTQYF
few TRBJ2-1 TRBD2 TRBV9 TGTGCCAGCAGCGTAGGTAGCGGGAACTACAATGAGCAGTTCTTC CASSVGSGNYNEQFF